The rows below give T cell receptor beta chains drawn from one sample of a study of cytomegalovirus exposure and HLA in healthy donors. Assay: immunoSEQ multiplex PCR; the TCRdb copy retains only in-frame clones and omits some. The table includes over 200,000 clones, 90% detected once. Specimen: PBMCs. The origin of the receptors is a young woman in good health and CMV-seronegative. CDR3s include the opening cysteine and the closing phenylalanine or tryptophan. Fields, in order: V gene, clone size, D gene, J gene, CDR3 DNA, CDR3 protein. A D gene is named only where the DNA matches it firmly. Some rows have no size entry. The others give once, few or many, or a class for an expanded clone.

v_gene: TRBV5-6
abundance: .
d_gene: .
j_gene: TRBJ2-2
CDR3nt: TGTGCCAGCAGCTTGTACCAGGAGAACACCGGGGAGCTGTTTTTT
CDR3aa: CASSLYQENTGELFF

v_gene: TRBV4-1
abundance: .
d_gene: TRBD1
j_gene: TRBJ2-3
CDR3nt: TGCGCCAGCAGCCAAGGGACAGGCTCTAACACAGATACGCAGTATTTT
CDR3aa: CASSQGTGSNTDTQYF

v_gene: TRBV28
abundance: .
d_gene: .
j_gene: TRBJ1-3
CDR3nt: TGTGCCAGCAGTTCCGCCGAGAGGGTAAACACCATATATTTT
CDR3aa: CASSSAERVNTIYF

v_gene: TRBV11-2
abundance: few
d_gene: .
j_gene: TRBJ2-1
CDR3nt: TGTGCCAGTTACCCCGGGACACCCTACAATGAGCAGTTCTTC
CDR3aa: CASYPGTPYNEQFF

v_gene: TRBV9
abundance: .
d_gene: .
j_gene: TRBJ2-3
CDR3nt: TGTGCCAGCAGCGTATTAGATTCCCGGGGGTTGGCAGATACGCAGTATTTT
CDR3aa: CASSVLDSRGLADTQYF

v_gene: TRBV2
abundance: .
d_gene: .
j_gene: TRBJ2-5
CDR3nt: TGTGCCAGCAGTGAAGTTTCGGCAGGCCAAGAGACCCAGTACTTC
CDR3aa: CASSEVSAGQETQYF

v_gene: TRBV28
abundance: .
d_gene: TRBD1
j_gene: TRBJ2-5
CDR3nt: TGTGCCAGCAGCAGGGGGATGGAGACCCAGTACTTC
CDR3aa: CASSRGMETQYF

v_gene: TRBV28
abundance: .
d_gene: TRBD1
j_gene: TRBJ1-2
CDR3nt: TGTGCCAGCAGTTTAGGGACAGAGTATGGCTACACCTTC
CDR3aa: CASSLGTEYGYTF

v_gene: TRBV4-3
abundance: .
d_gene: .
j_gene: TRBJ2-7
CDR3nt: TGCGCCAGCAGCCAAGGACAGACCTACGAGCAGTACTTC
CDR3aa: CASSQGQTYEQYF

v_gene: TRBV5-1
abundance: .
d_gene: TRBD1
j_gene: TRBJ2-1
CDR3nt: TGCGCCAGCAGCTTTGTGGGTACAGGGGTACCGAGCAATGAGCAGTTCTTC
CDR3aa: CASSFVGTGVPSNEQFF

v_gene: TRBV6-1
abundance: .
d_gene: TRBD1
j_gene: TRBJ1-6
CDR3nt: TGTGCCAGCAGTGAAGGGGGACAGGGGGCGGACTGGCTCCACTTT
CDR3aa: CASSEGGQGADWLHF